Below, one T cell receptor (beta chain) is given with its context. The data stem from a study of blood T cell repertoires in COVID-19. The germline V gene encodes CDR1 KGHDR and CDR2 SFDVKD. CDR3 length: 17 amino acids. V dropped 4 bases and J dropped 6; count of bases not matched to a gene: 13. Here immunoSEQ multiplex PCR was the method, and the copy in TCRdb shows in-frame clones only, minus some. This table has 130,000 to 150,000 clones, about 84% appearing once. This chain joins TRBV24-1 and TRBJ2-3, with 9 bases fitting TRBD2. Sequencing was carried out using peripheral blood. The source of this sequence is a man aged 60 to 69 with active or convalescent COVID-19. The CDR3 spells CATSDRLREAGGDTQYF. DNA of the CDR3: TGTGCCACCAGTGACCGCCTACGGGAGGCGGGGGGGGATACGCAGTATTTT.